Following are 10 T cell receptor beta chains from one sample sequenced in a study of shared clonotypes between healthy human individuals. CD45RO negativity and positive selection for CCR7 defined naive CD8 cells, a population that excluded terminally differentiated effector memory CD45RA+ cells. TCRdb's copy holds only in-frame clones and misses some; the assay was immunoSEQ multiplex PCR. The sample includes some 2 million clones, roughly 95% of them seen just once. The sample comprised naive CD8+ T cells sorted from blood. The source is a man between 18 and 29 years old in good health.

This clone was recorded once. The V call is TRBV5-4, the J call TRBJ2-2, with D perhaps being TRBD1 or TRBD2 (5 bases each). Germline V CDR1 and CDR2: SGHNT, YYREEE (reference sequence). Trimming cost V 6 bases and J 6 bases, with 9 bases left between them. This CDR3 has 12 amino acids. The CDR3 spells CASTRGAGELFF. For the CDR3, the DNA is TGTGCCAGCACAAGAGGGGCCGGGGAGCTGTTTTTT.

The chain carries TRBV7-6 and TRBJ1-4; TRBD1 matches at 10 bases. The CDR3 has 16 amino acids. Germline-derived CDR1 and CDR2 are SGHVS and FNYEAQ. With 4 bases clipped from V and 14 bases from J, the junction kept 16 bases outside the gene matches. Here the CDR3 reads CASSSGTGTGERLLFF. The CDR3 DNA reads as TGTGCCAGCAGCTCTGGAACCGGGACAGGGGAAAGGTTGCTGTTTTTT.

The chain combines TRBV21-1 with TRBJ1-2. TRBV21-1 represents a pseudogene. CDR3 length: 16 residues. The DNA of the CDR3 is TGTGCCAGCAGCAAATCGGCAGAAAAAGCTAACTATGGCTACACCTTC. Translating it yields CASSKSAEKANYGYTF.

The gene calls are TRBV5-4 and TRBJ2-7, with D perhaps matching TRBD1 or TRBD2 (5 bases each). Germline V CDR1 and CDR2: SGHNT, YYREEE (reference sequence). CDR3 length: 14 amino acids. Trimming stripped 2 bases from V and 3 bases from J, with 12 bases between. The CDR3 loop is CASSFGLGDYEQYF. CDR3 bases: TGTGCCAGCAGCTTCGGGTTGGGGGACTACGAGCAGTACTTC. Using reference TRBV5-4 and TRBJ2-7 for the parts outside the CDR3, the full variable domain is ETGVTQSPTHLIKTRGQQVTLRCSSQSGHNTVSWYQQALGQGPQFIFQYYREEENGRGNFPPRFSGLQFPNYSSELNVNALELDDSALYLCASSFGLGDYEQYFGPGTRLTVT.

The chain employs TRBV19 and TRBJ1-2; possibly TRBD1 for D (5 bases). The CDR3 is made up of 13 amino acids. With 6 bases removed from V and 6 bases from J, the gap between germline ends came to 14 bases. Germline values: CDR1 LNHDA, CDR2 SQIVND (reference sequence). Written as DNA, the CDR3 is TGTGCCAGTAGGGCAGGGACGGCGGATGGCTACACCTTC. Its protein product is CASRAGTADGYTF. The variable domain in full, completed from reference TRBV19 and TRBJ1-2, reads DGGITQSPKYLFRKEGQNVTLSCEQNLNHDAMYWYRQDPGQGLRLIYYSQIVNDFQKGDIAEGYSVSREKKESFPLTVTSAQKNPTAFYLCASRAGTADGYTFGSGTRLTVV.

The V call is TRBV6-1, the J call TRBJ1-4; D is undetermined. V was trimmed by 7 bases and J by 8 bases, leaving 8 bases between them. Germline values: CDR1 MNHNS, CDR2 SASEGT. This CDR3 has 11 residues. The CDR3 nucleotides are TGTGCCAGCAAGGGCGGGGAAAAACTGTTTTTT. Translation gives CASKGGEKLFF.

The chain joins TRBV5-6 to TRBJ2-1; TRBD1 aligns across 7 bases. The V gene end was trimmed by 3 bases and the J gene end by 8 bases; junction bases not matched to a gene: 8. CDR1 is SGHDT, CDR2 YYEEEE, per germline. This CDR3 region has 14 residues. In DNA form, the CDR3 reads TGTGCCAGCAGCTCGGTACAGGGGATCCATGAGCAGTTCTTC. Translating it yields CASSSVQGIHEQFF.

The chain carries TRBV4-1 and TRBJ2-5; TRBD1 matches at 7 bases. Germline V gives CDR1 MGHRA, CDR2 YSYEKL. CDR3 size: 15 residues. The J segment lost 4 bases and the V segment lost 4 bases, leaving 9 bases of the junction unmatched. In DNA, the CDR3 is TGCGCCAGCAGCCGAAGCAGGGGGACGGGAGAGACCCAGTACTTC. Translating gives CASSRSRGTGETQYF.

The chain uses TRBV29-1 and TRBJ2-7; 7 positions match TRBD2. Germline V lookup: CDR1 SQVTM, CDR2 ANQGSEA. The CDR3 has 11 residues. CDR3 residues: CTLSGYYEQYF. For the CDR3, the DNA is TGCACCCTTAGCGGGTACTACGAGCAGTACTTC.

The V and J genes are TRBV27 and TRBJ2-1; tentatively, D is TRBD2 (5 bases). The CDR3 length is 14 residues. V shed 3 bases and J shed 7 bases, with 13 bases lying between them. The germline CDR1 and CDR2 sequences are MNHEY and SMNVEV (reference sequence). The chain's CDR3 is CASSFRSGENEQFF. CDR3 DNA sequence: TGTGCCAGCAGTTTCCGGAGCGGAGAGAATGAGCAGTTCTTC.